The table lists the clone carrying this TCR beta chain with a few counts. The data derive from a study of blood T cells in healthy people across ages. This CDR3 is built from 14 residues. V shed 0 bases and J shed 8 bases, with 13 bases lying between them. Germline CDR1 reads DFQATT; CDR2 reads SNEGSKA (reference sequence). For the second PCR, which ran for about 7 to 11 cycles, a sample-barcoded 5' primer and a J-beta primer mix were used. A single record per CDR3 protein comes from TCRdb applying MiXCR to the 5' RACE reads. The sample lists 550,000 to 750,000 distinct CDR3 sequences, around 20% occurring once.

The chain uses TRBV20-1 and TRBJ2-2; tentative D call: TRBD2 (5 bases). The source material was blood. This clonotype was sampled from a man aged 65 to 85 in good health. The CDR3 sequence: CSARDHLASGELFF. The DNA for the CDR3 is TGCAGTGCTAGAGATCACCTAGCTTCTGGGGAGCTGTTTTTT.